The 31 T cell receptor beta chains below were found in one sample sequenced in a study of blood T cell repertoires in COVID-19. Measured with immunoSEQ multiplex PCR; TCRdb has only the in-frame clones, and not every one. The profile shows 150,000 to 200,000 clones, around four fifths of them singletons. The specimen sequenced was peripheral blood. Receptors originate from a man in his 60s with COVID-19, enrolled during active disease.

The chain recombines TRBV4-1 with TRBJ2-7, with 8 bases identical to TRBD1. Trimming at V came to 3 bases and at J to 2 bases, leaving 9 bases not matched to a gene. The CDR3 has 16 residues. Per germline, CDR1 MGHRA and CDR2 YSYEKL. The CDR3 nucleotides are TGCGCCAGCAGCCACGCCGCGGGACAGGCCCCCTACGAGCAGTACTTC. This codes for CASSHAAGQAPYEQYF.

This chain's CDR3 is CASSQDRLAGDTQYF. Written as DNA, the CDR3 is TGTGCCAGCAGCCAAGATCGGCTAGCGGGAGATACGCAGTATTTT. V and J are TRBV3-1 (or the pseudogene TRBV3-2) and TRBJ2-3, with 8 bases fitting TRBD2. This CDR3 region has 15 residues. In germline, CDR1 is LGHDT, CDR2 YNNKEL (reference sequence). Trimming took 0 bases from V and 5 from J; bases not matched to a gene: 4.

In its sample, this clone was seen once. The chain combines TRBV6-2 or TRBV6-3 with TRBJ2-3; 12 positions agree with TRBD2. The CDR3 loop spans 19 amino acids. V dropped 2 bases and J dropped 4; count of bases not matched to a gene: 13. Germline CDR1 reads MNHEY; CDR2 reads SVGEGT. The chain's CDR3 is CASSYPVGLAGKSADTQYF. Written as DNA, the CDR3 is TGTGCCAGCAGTTACCCGGTTGGACTAGCGGGAAAATCTGCAGATACGCAGTATTTT.

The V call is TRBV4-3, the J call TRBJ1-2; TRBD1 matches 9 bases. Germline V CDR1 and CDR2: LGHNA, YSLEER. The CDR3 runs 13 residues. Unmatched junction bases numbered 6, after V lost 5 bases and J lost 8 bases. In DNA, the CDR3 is TGCGCCAGCAGCGAGGACAGGGGACAGGGCTACACCTTC. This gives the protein CASSEDRGQGYTF.

The CDR3 here is CASSFTPRGAYNEQFF. The CDR3, as DNA: TGTGCCAGCAGTTTCACCCCGCGGGGTGCCTACAATGAGCAGTTCTTC. The gene calls are TRBV6-6 and TRBJ2-1, with D possibly being TRBD2 (6 bases). This CDR3 region has 16 residues. V shed 4 bases and J shed 2 bases, with 15 bases lying between them. Germline loops: CDR1 MNHNY, CDR2 SVGAGI (reference sequence).

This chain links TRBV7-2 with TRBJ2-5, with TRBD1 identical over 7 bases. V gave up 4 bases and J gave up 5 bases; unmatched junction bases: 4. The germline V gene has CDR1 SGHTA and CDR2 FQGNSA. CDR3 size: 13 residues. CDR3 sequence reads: CASSSDRLETQYF. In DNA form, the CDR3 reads TGTGCCAGCAGCTCGGACAGGCTGGAGACCCAGTACTTC.

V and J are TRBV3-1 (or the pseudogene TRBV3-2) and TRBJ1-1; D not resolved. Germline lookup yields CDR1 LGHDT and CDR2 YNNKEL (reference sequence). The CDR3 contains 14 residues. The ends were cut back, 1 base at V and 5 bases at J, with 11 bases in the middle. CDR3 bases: TGTGCCAGCAGCCAAGCCCTCGGGGTGACTGAAGCTTTCTTT. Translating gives CASSQALGVTEAFF.

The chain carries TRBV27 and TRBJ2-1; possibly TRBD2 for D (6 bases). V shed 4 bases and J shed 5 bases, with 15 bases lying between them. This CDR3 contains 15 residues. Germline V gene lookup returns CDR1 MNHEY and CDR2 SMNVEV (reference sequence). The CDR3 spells CASSSLREIDNEQFF. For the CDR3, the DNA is TGTGCCAGCAGTTCTTTACGGGAGATCGACAATGAGCAGTTCTTC.

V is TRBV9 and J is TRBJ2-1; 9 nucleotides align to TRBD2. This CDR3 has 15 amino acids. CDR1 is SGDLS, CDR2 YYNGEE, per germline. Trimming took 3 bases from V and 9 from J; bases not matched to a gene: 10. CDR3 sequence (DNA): TGTGCCAGCAGCGGCGTCGGTAGCGGGAGTGGTGAGCAGTTCTTC. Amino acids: CASSGVGSGSGEQFF.

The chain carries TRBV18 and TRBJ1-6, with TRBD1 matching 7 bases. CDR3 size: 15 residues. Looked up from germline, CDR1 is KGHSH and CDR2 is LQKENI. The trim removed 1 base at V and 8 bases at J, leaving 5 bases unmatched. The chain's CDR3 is CASSPQQGVHSPLHF. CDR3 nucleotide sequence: TGTGCCAGCTCACCACAGCAGGGGGTTCATTCACCCCTCCACTTT.

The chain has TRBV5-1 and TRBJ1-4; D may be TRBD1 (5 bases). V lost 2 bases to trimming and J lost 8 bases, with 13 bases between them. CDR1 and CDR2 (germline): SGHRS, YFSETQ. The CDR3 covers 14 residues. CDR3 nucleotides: TGCGCCAGCAGCTTAAATAGGGGTTTAGAAAAACTGTTTTTT. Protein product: CASSLNRGLEKLFF.

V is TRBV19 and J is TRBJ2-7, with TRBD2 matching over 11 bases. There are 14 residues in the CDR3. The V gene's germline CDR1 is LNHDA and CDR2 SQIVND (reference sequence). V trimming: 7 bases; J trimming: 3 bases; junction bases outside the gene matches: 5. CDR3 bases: TGTGCCAGTACCTCCGGGACTAGCGGCTACGAGCAGTACTTC. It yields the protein CASTSGTSGYEQYF.

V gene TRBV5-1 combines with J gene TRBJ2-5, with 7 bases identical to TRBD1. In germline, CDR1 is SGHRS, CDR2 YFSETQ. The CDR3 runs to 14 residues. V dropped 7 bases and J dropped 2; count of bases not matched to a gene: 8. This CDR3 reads CASGVGTVQETQYF. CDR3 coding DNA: TGCGCCAGCGGCGTAGGGACAGTACAAGAGACCCAGTACTTC.

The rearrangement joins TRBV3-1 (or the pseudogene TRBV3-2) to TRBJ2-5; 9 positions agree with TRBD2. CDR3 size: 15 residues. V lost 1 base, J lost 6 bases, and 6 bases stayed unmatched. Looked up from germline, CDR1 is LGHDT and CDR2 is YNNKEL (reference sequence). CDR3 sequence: CASSQGREGLKTQYF. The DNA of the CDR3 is TGTGCCAGCAGCCAAGGGCGGGAGGGCCTGAAGACCCAGTACTTC.

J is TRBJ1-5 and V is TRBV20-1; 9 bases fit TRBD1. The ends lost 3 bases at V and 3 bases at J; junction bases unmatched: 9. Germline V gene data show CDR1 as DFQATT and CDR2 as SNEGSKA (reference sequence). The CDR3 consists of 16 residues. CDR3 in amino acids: CSASTLRDRANQPQHF. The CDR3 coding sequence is TGCAGTGCTAGTACGCTCCGGGACAGGGCCAATCAGCCCCAGCATTTT.

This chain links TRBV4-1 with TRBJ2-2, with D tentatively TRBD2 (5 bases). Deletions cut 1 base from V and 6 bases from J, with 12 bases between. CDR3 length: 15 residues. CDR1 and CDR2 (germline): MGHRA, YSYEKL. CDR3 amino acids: CASSQVRGRPGELFF. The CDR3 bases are TGCGCCAGCAGCCAAGTACGAGGGAGACCCGGGGAGCTGTTTTTT.

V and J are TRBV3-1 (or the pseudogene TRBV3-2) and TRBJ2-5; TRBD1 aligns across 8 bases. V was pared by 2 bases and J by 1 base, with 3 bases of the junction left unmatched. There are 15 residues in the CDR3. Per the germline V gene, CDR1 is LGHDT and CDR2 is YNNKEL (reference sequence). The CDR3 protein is CASSQTGTGQETQYF. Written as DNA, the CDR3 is TGTGCCAGCAGCCAAACCGGGACAGGCCAAGAGACCCAGTACTTC.

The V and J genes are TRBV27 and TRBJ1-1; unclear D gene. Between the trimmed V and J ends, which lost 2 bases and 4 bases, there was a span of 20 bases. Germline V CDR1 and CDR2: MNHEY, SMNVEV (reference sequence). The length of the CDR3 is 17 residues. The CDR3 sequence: CASSLASSRVRTTEAFF. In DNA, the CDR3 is TGTGCCAGCAGTTTAGCTTCTTCGAGGGTTCGAACCACTGAAGCTTTCTTT.

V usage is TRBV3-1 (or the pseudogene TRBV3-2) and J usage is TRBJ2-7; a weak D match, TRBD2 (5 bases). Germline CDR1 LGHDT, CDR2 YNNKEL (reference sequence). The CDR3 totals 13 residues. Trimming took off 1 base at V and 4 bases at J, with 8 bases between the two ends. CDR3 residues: CASSQASGYEQYF. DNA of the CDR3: TGTGCCAGCAGCCAAGCCAGCGGTTACGAGCAGTACTTC.

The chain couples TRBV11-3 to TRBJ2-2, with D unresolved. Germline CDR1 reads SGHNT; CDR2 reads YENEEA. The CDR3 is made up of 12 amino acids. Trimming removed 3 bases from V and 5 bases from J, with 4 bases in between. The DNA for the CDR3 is TGTGCCAGCAGCTTTCGGACCGGGGAGCTGTTTTTT. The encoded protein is CASSFRTGELFF.

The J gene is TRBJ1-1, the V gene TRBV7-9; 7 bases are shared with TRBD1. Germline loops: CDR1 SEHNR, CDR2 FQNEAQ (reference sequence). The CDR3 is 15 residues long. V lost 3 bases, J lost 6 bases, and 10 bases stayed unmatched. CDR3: CASSLGQHRRAEAFF. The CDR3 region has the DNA TGTGCCAGCAGCTTGGGACAGCATAGAAGGGCTGAAGCTTTCTTT.

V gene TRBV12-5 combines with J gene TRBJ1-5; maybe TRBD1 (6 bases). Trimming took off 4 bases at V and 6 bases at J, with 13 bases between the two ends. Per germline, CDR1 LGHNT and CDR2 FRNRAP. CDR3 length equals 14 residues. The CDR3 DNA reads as TGTGCTAGTGGTTCGGCCGGGGGGGCTCAGCCCCAGCATTTT. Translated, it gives CASGSAGGAQPQHF.

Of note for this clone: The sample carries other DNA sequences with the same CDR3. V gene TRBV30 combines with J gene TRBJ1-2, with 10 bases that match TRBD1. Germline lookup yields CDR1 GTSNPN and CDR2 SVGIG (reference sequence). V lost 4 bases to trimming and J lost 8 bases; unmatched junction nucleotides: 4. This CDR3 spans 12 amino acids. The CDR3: CAWTGTGVGYTF. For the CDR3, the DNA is TGTGCCTGGACCGGGACAGGGGTAGGCTACACCTTC.

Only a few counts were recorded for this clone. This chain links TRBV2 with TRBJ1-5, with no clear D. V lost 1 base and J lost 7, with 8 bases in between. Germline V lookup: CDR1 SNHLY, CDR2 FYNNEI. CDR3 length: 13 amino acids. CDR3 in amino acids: CASSEGQEQPQHF. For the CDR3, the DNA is TGTGCCAGCAGTGAAGGCCAGGAACAGCCCCAGCATTTT.

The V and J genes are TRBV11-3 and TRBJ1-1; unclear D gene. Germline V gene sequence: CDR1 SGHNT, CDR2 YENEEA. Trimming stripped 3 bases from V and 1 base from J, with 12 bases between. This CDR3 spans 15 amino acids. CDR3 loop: CASSFRGSRNTEAFF. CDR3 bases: TGTGCCAGCAGCTTCCGGGGAAGCCGGAACACTGAAGCTTTCTTT.

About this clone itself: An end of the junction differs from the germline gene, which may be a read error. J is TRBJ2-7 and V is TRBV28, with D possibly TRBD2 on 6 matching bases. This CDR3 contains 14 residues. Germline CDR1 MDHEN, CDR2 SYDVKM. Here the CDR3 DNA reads TGTACCAGCAGTTTGGGGGGAAGCTCCTACGAGCAGTACTTC. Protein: CTSSLGGSSYEQYF.

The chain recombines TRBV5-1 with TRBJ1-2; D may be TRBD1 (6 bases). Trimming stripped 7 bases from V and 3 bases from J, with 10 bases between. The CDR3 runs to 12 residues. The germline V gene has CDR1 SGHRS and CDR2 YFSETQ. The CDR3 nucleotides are TGCGCCAGCCGTGCAGGGGACTATGGCTACACCTTC. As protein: CASRAGDYGYTF.

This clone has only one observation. The DNA for the CDR3 is TGTGCCAGCAGTCTACAGCCGTCAACTAATGAAAAACTGTTTTTT. It encodes CASSLQPSTNEKLFF. The chain carries TRBV6-5 and TRBJ1-4; no definite D call. The CDR3 has 15 residues. With 5 bases removed from V and 0 bases from J, the gap between germline ends came to 10 bases. Per the germline V gene, CDR1 is MNHEY and CDR2 is SVGAGI.

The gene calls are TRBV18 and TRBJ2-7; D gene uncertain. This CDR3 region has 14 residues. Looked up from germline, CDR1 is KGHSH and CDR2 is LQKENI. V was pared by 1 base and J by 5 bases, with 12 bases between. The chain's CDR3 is CASSPLGQGNEQYF. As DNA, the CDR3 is TGTGCCAGCTCACCACTTGGGCAAGGTAACGAGCAGTACTTC.

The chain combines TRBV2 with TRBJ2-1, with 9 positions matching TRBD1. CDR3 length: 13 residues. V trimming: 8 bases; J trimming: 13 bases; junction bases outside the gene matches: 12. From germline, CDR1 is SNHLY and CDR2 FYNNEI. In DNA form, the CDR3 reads TGTGCCAGCGACCTAACAGGGGGCTTGCAACAGTTCTTC. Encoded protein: CASDLTGGLQQFF.

CDR3 protein: CSAGHLNTGELFF. The CDR3 nucleotides are TGCAGCGCGGGACACCTGAACACCGGGGAGCTGTTTTTT. The J gene is TRBJ2-2, the V gene TRBV29-1; perhaps TRBD1 as D (6 bases). The CDR3 is 13 amino acids. Germline loops: CDR1 SQVTM, CDR2 ANQGSEA. Deletions cut 7 bases from V and 1 base from J, with 10 bases between.